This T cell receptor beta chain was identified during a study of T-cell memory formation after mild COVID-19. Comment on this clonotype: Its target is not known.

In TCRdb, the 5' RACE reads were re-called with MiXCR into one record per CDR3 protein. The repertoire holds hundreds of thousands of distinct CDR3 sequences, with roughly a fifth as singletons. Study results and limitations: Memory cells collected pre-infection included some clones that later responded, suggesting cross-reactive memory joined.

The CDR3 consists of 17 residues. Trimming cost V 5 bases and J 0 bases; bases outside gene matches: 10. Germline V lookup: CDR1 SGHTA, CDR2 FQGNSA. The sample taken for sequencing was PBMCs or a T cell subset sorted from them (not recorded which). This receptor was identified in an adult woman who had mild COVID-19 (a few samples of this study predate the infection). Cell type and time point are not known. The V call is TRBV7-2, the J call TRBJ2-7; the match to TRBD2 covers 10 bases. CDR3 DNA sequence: TGTGCCAGCAGCGTTCTAGCGGGAGCGGGCGACTCCTACGAGCAGTACTTC. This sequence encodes CASSVLAGAGDSYEQYF.